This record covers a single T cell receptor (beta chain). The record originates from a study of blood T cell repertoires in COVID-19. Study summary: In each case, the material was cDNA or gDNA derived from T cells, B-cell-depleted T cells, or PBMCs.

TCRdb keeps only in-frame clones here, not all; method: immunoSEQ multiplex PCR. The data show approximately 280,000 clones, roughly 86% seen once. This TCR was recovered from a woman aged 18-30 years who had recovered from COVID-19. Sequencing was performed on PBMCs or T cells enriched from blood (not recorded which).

The CDR3 DNA reads as TGTGCCAGCAGTGTCGGACTAGCGGAAAATGAGCAGTTCTTC. It translates to CASSVGLAENEQFF. The chain couples TRBV2 to TRBJ2-1; 10 nucleotides line up with TRBD2. The CDR3 consists of 14 residues. Germline V lookup: CDR1 SNHLY, CDR2 FYNNEI. The V segment lost 4 bases and the J segment 7 bases; nucleotides outside the gene matches: 4. The whole variable domain, remainder taken from reference TRBV2 and TRBJ2-1, is EPEVTQTPSHQVTQMGQEVILRCVPISNHLYFYWYRQILGQKVEFLVSFYNNEISEKSEIFDDQFSVERPDGSNFTLKIRSTKLEDSAMYFCASSVGLAENEQFFGPGTRLTVL.